The clone carrying this T cell receptor (beta chain) was observed many times. Antigen unknown. TCRdb called the reads again in MiXCR, with one record for every CDR3 protein. The profile shows 97,000 or so distinct CDR3 sequences, 16% of them singletons. The record originates from a study of T cell repertoires in cytomegalovirus infection. In the study overall: CMV infection plus the matching HLA type was flagged by public TCR beta signatures. Study-wide results and caveats: CMV-specific HLA-C-restricted TCR beta clonotypes dominated the ex vivo response. Identification of carriers of CMV plus the relevant HLA was achieved through cumulative public TCR beta family frequency.

V lost 4 bases, J lost 6 bases, and 16 bases stayed unmatched. Germline values: CDR1 DFQATT, CDR2 SNEGSKA (reference sequence). This CDR3 comprises 17 residues. The TCR was taken from a human donor in good health (CMV status not recorded). Some clones in this sample may be carry-over from other donors' samples. Sequencing was performed on PBMCs. The chain carries TRBV20-1 and TRBJ1-5; TRBD1 aligns across 9 bases. The CDR3 DNA reads as TGCAGTGCTATCCCTGGCTGGGGACAGGGTAGAGGTCAGCCCCAGCATTTT. Amino acids: CSAIPGWGQGRGQPQHF.